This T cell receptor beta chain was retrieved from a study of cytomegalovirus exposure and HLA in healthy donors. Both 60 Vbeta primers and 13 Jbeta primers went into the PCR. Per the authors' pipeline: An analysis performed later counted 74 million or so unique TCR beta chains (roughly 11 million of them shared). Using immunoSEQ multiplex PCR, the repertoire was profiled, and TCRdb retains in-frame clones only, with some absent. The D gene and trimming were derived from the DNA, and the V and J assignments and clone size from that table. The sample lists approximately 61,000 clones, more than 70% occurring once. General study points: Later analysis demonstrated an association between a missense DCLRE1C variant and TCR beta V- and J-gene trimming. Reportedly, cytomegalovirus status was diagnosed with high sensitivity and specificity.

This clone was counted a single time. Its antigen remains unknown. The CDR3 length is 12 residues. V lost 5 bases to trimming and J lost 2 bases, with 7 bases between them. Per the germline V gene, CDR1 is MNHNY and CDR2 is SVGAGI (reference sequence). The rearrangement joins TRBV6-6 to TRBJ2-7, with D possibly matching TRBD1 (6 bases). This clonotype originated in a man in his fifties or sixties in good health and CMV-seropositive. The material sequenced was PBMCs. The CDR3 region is CASSGQTYEQYF. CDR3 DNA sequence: TGTGCCAGCAGTGGACAGACCTACGAGCAGTACTTC.